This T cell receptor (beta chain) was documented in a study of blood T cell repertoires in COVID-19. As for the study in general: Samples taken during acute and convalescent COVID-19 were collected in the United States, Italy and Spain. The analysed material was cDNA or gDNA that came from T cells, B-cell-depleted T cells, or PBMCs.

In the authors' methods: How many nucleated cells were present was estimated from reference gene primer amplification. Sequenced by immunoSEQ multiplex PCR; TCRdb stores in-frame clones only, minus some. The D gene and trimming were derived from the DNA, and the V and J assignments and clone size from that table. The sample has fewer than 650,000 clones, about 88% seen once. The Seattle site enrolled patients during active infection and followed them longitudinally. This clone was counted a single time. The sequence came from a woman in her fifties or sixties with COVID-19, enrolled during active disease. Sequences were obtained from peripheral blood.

The CDR3 region is CASHPGQPTAGELFF. The CDR3 DNA sequence: TGTGCCAGTCATCCGGGACAACCAACGGCCGGGGAGCTGTTTTTT. This chain links TRBV19 with TRBJ2-2; the D gene is possibly TRBD1 (6 bases). Germline lookup yields CDR1 LNHDA and CDR2 SQIVND (reference sequence). V was pared by 8 bases and J by 6 bases, with 19 bases between. This CDR3 is 15 amino acids long. The entire variable domain, with the rest obtained from reference TRBV19 and TRBJ2-2, is as follows: DGGITQSPKYLFRKEGQNVTLSCEQNLNHDAMYWYRQDPGQGLRLIYYSQIVNDFQKGDIAEGYSVSREKKESFPLTVTSAQKNPTAFYLCASHPGQPTAGELFFGEGSRLTVL.